This T cell receptor beta chain was observed in a study of T-cell reconstitution after alpha-beta-depleted transplantation in children. Trimming pared 4 bases from V and 2 bases from J, leaving 13 bases between. The CDR3 totals 15 residues. Per the germline V gene, CDR1 is SGHRS and CDR2 is YFSETQ. The TCRbeta library incorporated unique molecular identifiers. TCRdb fed the PCR reads into MiXCR, producing one record per CDR3 protein. Of some 490,000 distinct CDR3 sequences in the sample, around 12% were seen once. V gene TRBV5-1 combines with J gene TRBJ2-1, with TRBD1 as a possible D gene (6 bases). The sequence was obtained from a human donor who donated a stem cell graft to a child with combined immunodeficiency. Material: PBMCs from the stem cell graft donor, obtained from the stem cell graft. The CDR3 DNA follows: TGCGCCAGCAGCGTCGACAGGCTTGCCTACAATGAGCAGTTCTTC. It codes for CASSVDRLAYNEQFF.